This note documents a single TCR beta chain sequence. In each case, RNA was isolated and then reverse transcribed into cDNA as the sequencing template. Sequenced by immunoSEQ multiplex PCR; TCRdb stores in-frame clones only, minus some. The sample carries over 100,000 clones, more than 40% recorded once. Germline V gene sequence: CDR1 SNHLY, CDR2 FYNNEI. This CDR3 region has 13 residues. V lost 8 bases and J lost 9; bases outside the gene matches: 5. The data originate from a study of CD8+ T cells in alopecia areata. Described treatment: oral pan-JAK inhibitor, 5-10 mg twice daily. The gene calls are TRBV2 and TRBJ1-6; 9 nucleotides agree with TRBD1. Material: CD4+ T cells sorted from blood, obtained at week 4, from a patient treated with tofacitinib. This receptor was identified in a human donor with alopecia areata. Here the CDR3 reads CASLGQGGSPLHF. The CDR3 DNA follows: TGTGCCAGCTTGGGACAGGGCGGTTCACCCCTCCACTTT.